Listed here are 17 T cell receptor beta chains from one sample, sequenced in a study of shared clonotypes between healthy human individuals. Produced via immunoSEQ multiplex PCR; TCRdb's table is partial and in-frame only. This sample has about 360,000 clones, with more than 60% found just once. Material: memory CD4+ T cells sorted from blood. The subset denotes: CD45RA-negative fraction. Receptors were obtained from a man aged 25-40 years in good health.

The chain employs TRBV5-1 and TRBJ1-1; TRBD1 aligns across 9 bases. This CDR3 has 14 residues. The germline gives CDR1 SGHRS, CDR2 YFSETQ. The J segment lost 5 bases and the V segment lost 4 bases, leaving 6 bases of the junction unmatched. CDR3 residues: CASSAGQGETEAFF. CDR3 nucleotides: TGCGCCAGCAGCGCGGGACAGGGTGAGACTGAAGCTTTCTTT. The whole variable domain, remainder taken from reference TRBV5-1 and TRBJ1-1, is KAGVTQTPRYLIKTRGQQVTLSCSPISGHRSVSWYQQTPGQGLQFLFEYFSETQRNKGNFPGRFSGRQFSNSRSEMNVSTLELGDSALYLCASSAGQGETEAFFGQGTRLTVV.

V usage is TRBV30 and J usage is TRBJ1-2; perhaps TRBD1 as D (5 bases). The germline gives CDR1 GTSNPN, CDR2 SVGIG (reference sequence). The V end was cut by 2 bases, the J end by 5 bases, with 15 bases between. CDR3 length: 14 residues. The CDR3 reads CAWSQPGEFYGYTF. CDR3 bases: TGTGCCTGGAGTCAACCGGGGGAATTTTATGGCTACACCTTC.

The genes are TRBV10-2 and TRBJ2-7; D is unresolved. The V end was cut by 9 bases, the J end by 3 bases, with 6 bases between. This CDR3 comprises 10 residues. Germline V gives CDR1 WSHSY, CDR2 SAAADI. CDR3 sequence (DNA): TGCGCCAGTGGAAACTACGAGCAGTACTTC. This sequence encodes CASGNYEQYF.

This clone was seen just once. The chain is built from TRBV6-6 and TRBJ2-7, with a possible D match to TRBD1 (5 bases). Trimming removed 6 bases at V and 5 bases at J, with 14 bases between. CDR1 is MNHNY, CDR2 SVGAGI, per germline (reference sequence). This CDR3 contains 13 residues. The CDR3 nucleotides read TGTGCCAGCAGCGAATCAGGGTTCCACGAGCAGTACTTC. It codes for CASSESGFHEQYF.

CDR3 in amino acids: CASSLVTGATYNEQFF. The CDR3 nucleotides are TGTGCCAGCAGTTTAGTGACAGGGGCCACCTACAATGAGCAGTTCTTC. The gene calls are TRBV27 and TRBJ2-1, with 8 bases lining up with TRBD1. The ends lost 2 bases at V and 2 bases at J; junction bases unmatched: 5. Germline V lookup: CDR1 MNHEY, CDR2 SMNVEV (reference sequence). The CDR3 consists of 16 residues.

The chain couples TRBV13 to TRBJ2-2, with no clear D. V was trimmed by 5 bases and J by 1 base, leaving 5 bases between them. CDR1 is PRHDT and CDR2 is FYEKMQ in the germline V gene (reference sequence). The CDR3 has 13 residues. CDR3 nucleotides: TGTGCCAGCAGCCGCAAGAACACCGGGGAGCTGTTTTTT. It encodes CASSRKNTGELFF.

This clone occurred a few times. The chain employs TRBV4-2 and TRBJ2-1, with 9 positions matching TRBD2. This CDR3 spans 16 amino acids. V lost 1 base, J lost 6 bases, and 7 bases stayed unmatched. Per germline, CDR1 LGHNA and CDR2 YNFKEQ. The CDR3 bases are TGTGCCAGCAGCCAAGGCGCCGGGACTAGCTCCAATGAGCAGTTCTTC. Protein sequence: CASSQGAGTSSNEQFF.

This clone appeared a single time. The chain joins TRBV18 to TRBJ2-7; D is possibly TRBD1 (5 bases). The V end lost 4 bases, the J end lost 6 bases, and 10 bases lay between the germline ends. CDR3 length: 12 residues. Germline V gene data show CDR1 as KGHSH and CDR2 as LQKENI. CDR3 nucleotides: TGTGCCAGCTCACGCAGGGAAGGCGAGCAGTACTTC. This codes for CASSRREGEQYF.

CDR3 loop: CASRLLSYEQYF. The CDR3 DNA follows: TGTGCCAGTCGACTCCTGTCCTACGAGCAGTACTTC. The chain uses TRBV19 and TRBJ2-7; D is ambiguous. Per the germline V gene, CDR1 is LNHDA and CDR2 is SQIVND (reference sequence). The germline V and J ends were trimmed by 8 bases and 1 base, with 9 bases remaining between them. The CDR3 has 12 residues.

This clone occurred a few times. The rearrangement uses TRBV5-5 and TRBJ2-4; D is uncertain. V was pared by 2 bases and J by 7 bases, with 10 bases between. Per germline, CDR1 SGHKS and CDR2 YYEKEE (reference sequence). CDR3 length: 13 amino acids. The CDR3 region is CASSFKPENIQYF. The CDR3 region has the DNA TGTGCCAGCAGCTTTAAGCCCGAGAACATTCAGTACTTC.

The rearrangement uses TRBV2 and TRBJ2-3; 7 bases line up with TRBD1. This CDR3 is 15 amino acids long. Trimming cost V 4 bases and J 1 base; bases outside gene matches: 5. From germline, CDR1 is SNHLY and CDR2 FYNNEI. CDR3 sequence reads: CASSGRQGGTDTQYF. The CDR3 DNA is TGTGCCAGCAGTGGGCGACAGGGAGGCACAGATACGCAGTATTTT.

This clone was seen a handful of times. The gene calls are TRBV30 and TRBJ1-1, with TRBD1 identical over 8 bases. With 5 bases clipped from V and 3 bases from J, the junction kept 5 bases outside the gene matches. CDR1 is GTSNPN, CDR2 SVGIG, per germline (reference sequence). This CDR3 is 13 amino acids long. CDR3 DNA: TGTGCCTGGCGCAGGGGGCGAGACACTGAAGCTTTCTTT. Translating gives CAWRRGRDTEAFF.

This chain joins TRBV5-1 and TRBJ2-1; TRBD2 matches 8 bases. Germline trimming cut 0 bases from V and 7 bases from J; bases unmatched to any gene: 6. The CDR3 is 15 residues long. Germline values: CDR1 SGHRS, CDR2 YFSETQ. The CDR3 sequence is CASSLGYSGTNEQFF. For the CDR3, the DNA is TGCGCCAGCAGCTTGGGGTATAGCGGGACTAATGAGCAGTTCTTC.

The V gene is TRBV5-8, the J gene TRBJ1-5; D is ambiguous. The CDR3 extends over 12 amino acids. In germline, CDR1 is SGHTS, CDR2 YDEGEE. The V end lost 2 bases, the J end lost 6 bases, and 6 bases lay between the germline ends. CDR3 bases: TGTGCCAGCAGCTTTCTGAGTCAGCCCCAGCATTTT. It yields the protein CASSFLSQPQHF.

At least ten counts were recorded for this clone. Other DNA sequences in the same sample also yield this CDR3. The V and J genes are TRBV19 and TRBJ1-1; 10 bases fit TRBD1. J gave up 5 bases and V 3 bases, and 6 bases lay outside the gene matches. This CDR3 spans 15 amino acids. Germline V gives CDR1 LNHDA, CDR2 SQIVND (reference sequence). CDR3 protein: CASSIGDRGLTEAFF. The CDR3 nucleotides are TGTGCCAGTAGTATCGGGGACAGGGGACTAACTGAAGCTTTCTTT.

The chain joins TRBV6-1 to TRBJ1-5; D gene unclear. The CDR3 has 13 residues. The V gene lost 2 bases and the J gene lost 7 bases, with 9 bases spanning the gap. The germline V gene encodes CDR1 MNHNS and CDR2 SASEGT. CDR3 protein: CASSERRAQPQHF. CDR3 DNA sequence: TGTGCCAGCAGTGAACGGAGGGCCCAGCCCCAGCATTTT.

V and J are TRBV14 and TRBJ2-7; no definite D call. Germline V gene lookup returns CDR1 SGHDN and CDR2 FVKESK. Deletions cut 4 bases from V and 3 bases from J, with 10 bases between. The CDR3 consists of 13 residues. CDR3 in amino acids: CASSRGPFYEQYF. The CDR3 DNA sequence: TGTGCCAGCAGCCGTGGGCCTTTCTACGAGCAGTACTTC.